This T cell receptor beta chain was documented in a study of identical twins. Notes on the study in general: With beta out-of-frame sequences, excess sharing by twins was weaker.

In TCRdb, the 5' RACE reads were re-called with MiXCR into one record per CDR3 protein. The sample yields more than 1.5 million distinct CDR3 sequences, about 32% seen once. Ten or more counts support this clonotype. What it binds is not known. This clonotype originated in a newborn girl in good health. The material sequenced was cord blood.

CDR3 loop: CASNTGQPRNEQFF. The CDR3 bases are TGTGCCAGCAATACGGGACAGCCAAGGAATGAGCAGTTCTTC. The chain uses TRBV6-2 or TRBV6-3 and TRBJ2-1; 7 bases line up with TRBD1. V was pared by 7 bases and J by 7 bases, with 10 bases of the junction left unmatched. The CDR3 is made up of 14 amino acids. Germline CDR1 and CDR2: MNHEY and SVGEGT.